This TCR beta chain was identified in a study of blood T cell repertoires in COVID-19. Study-wide background: Samples of COVID-19 (acute and convalescent) were obtained from the United States, Italy and Spain.

The table came from immunoSEQ multiplex PCR; TCRdb's copy has only in-frame clones and leaves some out. The sample has some 200,000 clones; 85% are singletons. The CDR3 totals 17 residues. Germline loops: CDR1 MNHNY, CDR2 SVGAGI (reference sequence). Trimming at V came to 5 bases and at J to 3 bases, leaving 13 bases not matched to a gene. Followed over time, Seattle patients had been enrolled while infection was active. This clone was counted a single time. V and J are TRBV6-6 and TRBJ1-5; the match to TRBD1 covers 7 bases. The TCR was taken from an older woman with COVID-19, enrolled during active disease. The sequencing sample was made of peripheral blood. This chain's CDR3 is CASSPNPRGTINQPQHF. As DNA, the CDR3 is TGTGCCAGCAGTCCAAACCCCAGGGGGACCATCAATCAGCCCCAGCATTTT.